A selection of T cell receptor beta chains follows, all from one sample in a study of blood T cell repertoires in COVID-19. Data came from immunoSEQ multiplex PCR; TCRdb stores just in-frame clones and leaves some out. Of 250,000 to 350,000 clones listed, around 90% are singletons. The sequencing sample was made of PBMCs or T cells enriched from blood (not recorded which). Source of these receptors: a young woman who had recovered from COVID-19. The CDR3 runs from the conserved cysteine through the conserved F or W. A D gene is named only where the DNA matches it firmly. Size is stated for part of the rows, as once, few or many counts, or as a class when the clone is expanded.

d_gene: NA; j_gene: TRBJ1-1; abundance: once; v_gene: TRBV18; CDR3nt: TGTGCCAGCTCAGCAGTCGGTGGAGGGAGCACTGAAGCTTTCTTT; CDR3aa: CASSAVGGGSTEAFF
d_gene: TRBD2; j_gene: TRBJ2-7; abundance: NA; v_gene: TRBV27; CDR3nt: TGTGCCAGCAGGGGGTTTAAGACTAGCGGGAGTTTGTACGAGCAGTACTTC; CDR3aa: CASRGFKTSGSLYEQYF
d_gene: TRBD1; j_gene: TRBJ1-2; abundance: NA; v_gene: TRBV6-6; CDR3nt: TGTGCCAGCAGTTACGGGGACAGGGGGAACTATGGCTACACCTTC; CDR3aa: CASSYGDRGNYGYTF
d_gene: NA; j_gene: TRBJ2-1; abundance: NA; v_gene: TRBV7-3; CDR3nt: TGTGCCAGCAGCTTAGTAGTTGCCAATGAGCAGTTCTTC; CDR3aa: CASSLVVANEQFF
d_gene: NA; j_gene: TRBJ1-1; abundance: once; v_gene: TRBV19; CDR3nt: TGTGCCAGTAGCCGGGCCCCGACAGGTGGGACTGAAGCTTTCTTT; CDR3aa: CASSRAPTGGTEAFF
d_gene: NA; j_gene: TRBJ2-3; abundance: NA; v_gene: TRBV11-2; CDR3nt: TGTGCAACAAGGAGAACGGGTTCCACAGATACGCAGTATTTT; CDR3aa: CATRRTGSTDTQYF
d_gene: TRBD1; j_gene: TRBJ1-2; abundance: NA; v_gene: TRBV6-5; CDR3nt: TGTGCCAGCAGCTCCGGACAGGGGGACTATGGCTACACCTTC; CDR3aa: CASSSGQGDYGYTF
d_gene: TRBD1; j_gene: TRBJ1-1; abundance: NA; v_gene: TRBV7-9; CDR3nt: TGTGCCAGCAGCCAAGACAGGGCTTCTTGGTCGAACACTGAAGCTTTCTTT; CDR3aa: CASSQDRASWSNTEAFF
d_gene: NA; j_gene: TRBJ2-7; abundance: NA; v_gene: TRBV18; CDR3nt: TGTGCCAGCTCACTACAAGGGACATCCTCCTACGAGCAGTACTTC; CDR3aa: CASSLQGTSSYEQYF
d_gene: TRBD2; j_gene: TRBJ2-2; abundance: NA; v_gene: TRBV25-1; CDR3nt: TGTGCCAGCAGTGAAGCTAGCGGGAGGGCCCGCACCGGGGAGCTGTTTTTT; CDR3aa: CASSEASGRARTGELFF
d_gene: TRBD2; j_gene: TRBJ2-5; abundance: NA; v_gene: TRBV5-4; CDR3nt: TGTGCCAGCAGGGGGACTAGAGAAGAGACCCAGTACTTC; CDR3aa: CASRGTREETQYF
d_gene: TRBD1; j_gene: TRBJ1-6; abundance: NA; v_gene: TRBV5-4; CDR3nt: TGTGCCAGCAGCGGACAGGGGGCGATAAATTCACCCCTCCACTTT; CDR3aa: CASSGQGAINSPLHF
d_gene: TRBD2; j_gene: TRBJ2-2; abundance: NA; v_gene: TRBV7-9; CDR3nt: TGTGCCAGCAGCGAGTTAGCGGGAGGCACCGGGGAGCTGTTTTTT; CDR3aa: CASSELAGGTGELFF
d_gene: NA; j_gene: TRBJ2-1; abundance: NA; v_gene: TRBV5-1; CDR3nt: TGCGCCAGCAGCTTTTCAGGGGAGAACAATGAGCAGTTCTTC; CDR3aa: CASSFSGENNEQFF